This T cell receptor (beta chain) was sequenced in a study of early T cells in non-severe SARS-CoV-2 infection. Study-level background: With bulk RNA from unsorted whole blood as input, sequencing yielded unpaired chains.

General study points: Anti-spike CD8 responses were favored in VDJdb matching, and private and CD4 specificities were missed.

Individual cDNA molecules were tagged with unique molecular identifiers. In TCRdb, the 5' RACE reads were re-called with MiXCR into one record per CDR3 protein. Of fewer than 70,000 distinct CDR3 sequences detected, around 13% appear once; the ten largest clones hold 2.9%. Germline lookup yields CDR1 KGHSH and CDR2 LQKENI. The germline V and J ends were trimmed by 4 bases and 8 bases, with 14 bases remaining between them. The CDR3 length is 14 residues. This clonotype has at least ten counts. Antigen: not known. The source of this sequence is an adult who was a healthcare worker with PCR-confirmed SARS-CoV-2 infection or an uninfected control (not recorded which). The chain combines TRBV18 with TRBJ1-4; possibly TRBD1 for D (5 bases). The source material was whole blood. The CDR3 reads CASSRAQGGEKLFF. CDR3 sequence (DNA): TGTGCCAGCTCACGGGCCCAGGGAGGGGAAAAACTGTTTTTT.